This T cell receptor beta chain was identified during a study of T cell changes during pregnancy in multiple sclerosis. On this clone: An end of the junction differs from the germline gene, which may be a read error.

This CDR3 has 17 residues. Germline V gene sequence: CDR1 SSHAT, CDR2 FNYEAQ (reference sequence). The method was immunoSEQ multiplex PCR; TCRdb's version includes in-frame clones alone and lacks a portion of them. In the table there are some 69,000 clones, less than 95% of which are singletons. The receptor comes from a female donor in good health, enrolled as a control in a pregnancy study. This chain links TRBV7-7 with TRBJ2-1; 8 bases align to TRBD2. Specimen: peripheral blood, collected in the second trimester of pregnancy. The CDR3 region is CASSSGGAGPTWNEQFF. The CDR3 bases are TGTGCTAGCAGCTCGGGAGGGGCAGGCCCTACGTGGAATGAGCAGTTCTTC.